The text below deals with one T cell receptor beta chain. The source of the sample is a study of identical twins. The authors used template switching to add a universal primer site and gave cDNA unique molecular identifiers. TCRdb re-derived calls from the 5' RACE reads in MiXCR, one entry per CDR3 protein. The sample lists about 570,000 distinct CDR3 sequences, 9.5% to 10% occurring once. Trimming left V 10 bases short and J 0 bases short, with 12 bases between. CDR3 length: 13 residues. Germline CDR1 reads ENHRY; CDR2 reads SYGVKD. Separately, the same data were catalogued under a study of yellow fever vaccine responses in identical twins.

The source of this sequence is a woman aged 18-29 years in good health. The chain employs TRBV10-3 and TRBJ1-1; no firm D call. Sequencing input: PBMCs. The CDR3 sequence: CATSGRMNTEAFF. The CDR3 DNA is TGTGCCACGTCGGGCCGAATGAACACTGAAGCTTTCTTT.